The present entry profiles one TCR beta chain with its context. This sample was taken from a study of shared clonotypes between healthy human individuals. Looked up from germline, CDR1 is GTSNPN and CDR2 is SVGIG (reference sequence). The length of the CDR3 is 16 residues. Trimming removed 0 bases from V and 0 bases from J, with 11 bases in between. The assay used deep level. Some clones are missing from TCRdb's copy, which holds only in-frame ones; the method was immunoSEQ multiplex PCR. There are more than 1 million clones in the sample; around 78% occur only once, and approximately 0.56% lies in the top ten.

This chain uses TRBV30 with TRBJ1-4; D call uncertain. This TCR derives from a man aged 18 to 30 in good health. Some clones in this sample may be carry-over from other donors' samples. The sequencing sample was made of memory CD4+ T cells from PBMCs. Documented subset: CD45RA-negative fraction. The CDR3 coding sequence is TGTGCCTGGAGTGTAGCTGCCCACGCAACTAATGAAAAACTGTTTTTT. Translated, it gives CAWSVAAHATNEKLFF.